This T cell receptor beta chain emerged from a study of blood T cell repertoires in COVID-19. Study-wide context: Sample material is recorded as cDNA or gDNA derived from T cells, B-cell-depleted T cells, or PBMCs.

Measured with immunoSEQ multiplex PCR; TCRdb has only the in-frame clones, and not every one. The sample yields fewer than 200,000 clones, around four fifths seen once. This clone appeared once. The clonotype was recovered from a woman aged 45-59 years who had recovered from COVID-19. Sequenced input: PBMCs or T cells enriched from blood (not recorded which).

CDR3 in amino acids: CASSPQGATSGYTF. The CDR3 coding sequence is TGTGCCAGCAGCCCACAGGGGGCGACCTCTGGCTACACCTTC. The chain has TRBV5-4 and TRBJ1-2; 9 positions agree with TRBD1. Germline V gives CDR1 SGHNT, CDR2 YYREEE (reference sequence). J was trimmed by 7 bases and V by 4 bases; bases with no gene match: 8. The CDR3 spans 14 residues.